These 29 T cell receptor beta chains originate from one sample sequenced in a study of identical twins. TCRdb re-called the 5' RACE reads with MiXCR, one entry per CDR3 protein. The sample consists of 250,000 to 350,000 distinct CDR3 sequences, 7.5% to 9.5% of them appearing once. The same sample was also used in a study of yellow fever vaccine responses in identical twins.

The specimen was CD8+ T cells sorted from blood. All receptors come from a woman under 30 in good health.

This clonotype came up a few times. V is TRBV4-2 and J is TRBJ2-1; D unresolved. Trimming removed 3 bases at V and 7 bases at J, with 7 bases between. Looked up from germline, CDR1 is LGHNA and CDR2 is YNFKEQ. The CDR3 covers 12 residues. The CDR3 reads CASSQAENEQFF. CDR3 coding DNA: TGTGCCAGCAGCCAGGCTGAGAATGAGCAGTTCTTC.

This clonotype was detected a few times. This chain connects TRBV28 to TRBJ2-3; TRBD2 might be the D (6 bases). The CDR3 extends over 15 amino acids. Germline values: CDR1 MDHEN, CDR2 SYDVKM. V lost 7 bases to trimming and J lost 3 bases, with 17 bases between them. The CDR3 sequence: CASTLTRDKTDTQYF. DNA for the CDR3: TGTGCCAGCACTCTAACGCGGGATAAGACAGATACGCAGTATTTT.

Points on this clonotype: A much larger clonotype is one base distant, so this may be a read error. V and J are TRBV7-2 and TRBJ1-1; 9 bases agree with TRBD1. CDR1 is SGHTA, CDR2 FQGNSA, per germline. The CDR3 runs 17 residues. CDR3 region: CATSQGVWTGVDTEAFF. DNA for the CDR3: TGTGCCACCAGCCAAGGGGTCTGGACAGGGGTGGACACTGAAGCTTTCTTT.

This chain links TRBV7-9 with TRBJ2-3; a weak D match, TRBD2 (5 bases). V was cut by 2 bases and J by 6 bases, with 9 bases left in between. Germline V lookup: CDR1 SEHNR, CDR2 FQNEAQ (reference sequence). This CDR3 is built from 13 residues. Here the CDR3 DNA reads TGTGCCAGCAGCTTATACAGCGGTGATACGCAGTATTTT. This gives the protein CASSLYSGDTQYF.

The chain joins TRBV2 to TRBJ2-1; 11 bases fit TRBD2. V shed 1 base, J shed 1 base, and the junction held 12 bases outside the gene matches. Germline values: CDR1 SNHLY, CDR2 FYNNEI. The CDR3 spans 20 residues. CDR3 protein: CASSEVRGLADSGSYNEQFF. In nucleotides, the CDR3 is TGTGCCAGCAGTGAAGTTCGGGGACTAGCGGACTCTGGGTCCTACAATGAGCAGTTCTTC. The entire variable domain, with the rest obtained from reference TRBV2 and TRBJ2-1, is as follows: EPEVTQTPSHQVTQMGQEVILRCVPISNHLYFYWYRQILGQKVEFLVSFYNNEISEKSEIFDDQFSVERPDGSNFTLKIRSTKLEDSAMYFCASSEVRGLADSGSYNEQFFGPGTRLTVL.

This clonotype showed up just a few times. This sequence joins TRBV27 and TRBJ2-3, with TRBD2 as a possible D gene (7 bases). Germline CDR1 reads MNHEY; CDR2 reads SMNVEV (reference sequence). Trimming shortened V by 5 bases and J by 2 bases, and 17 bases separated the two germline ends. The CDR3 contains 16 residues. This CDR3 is CASSPIGGGYTDTQYF. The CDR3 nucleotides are TGTGCCAGCAGTCCCATTGGCGGGGGCTACACAGATACGCAGTATTTT.

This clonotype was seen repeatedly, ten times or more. The CDR3 region is CASSPIFWAGGSDTQYF. CDR3 nucleotide sequence: TGTGCCAGCAGCCCCATATTTTGGGCGGGAGGATCAGATACGCAGTATTTT. The chain combines TRBV11-2 with TRBJ2-3; 8 nucleotides align to TRBD2. The length of the CDR3 is 17 residues. Per germline, CDR1 SGHAT and CDR2 FQNNGV. Trimming cost V 5 bases and J 4 bases; bases outside gene matches: 14.

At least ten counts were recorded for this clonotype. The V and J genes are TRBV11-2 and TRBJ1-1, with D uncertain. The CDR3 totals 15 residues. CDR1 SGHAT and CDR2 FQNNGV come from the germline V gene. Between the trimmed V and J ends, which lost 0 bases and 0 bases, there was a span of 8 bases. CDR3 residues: CASSLEGLLNTEAFF. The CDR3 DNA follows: TGTGCCAGCAGCTTAGAGGGTCTGCTGAACACTGAAGCTTTCTTT.

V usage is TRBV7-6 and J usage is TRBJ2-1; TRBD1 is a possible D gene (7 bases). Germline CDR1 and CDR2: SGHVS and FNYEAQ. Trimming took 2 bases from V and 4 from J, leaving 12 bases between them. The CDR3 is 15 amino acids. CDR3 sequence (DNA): TGTGCCAGCAGCTTAACAGGGGAGGCATACAATGAGCAGTTCTTC. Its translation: CASSLTGEAYNEQFF.

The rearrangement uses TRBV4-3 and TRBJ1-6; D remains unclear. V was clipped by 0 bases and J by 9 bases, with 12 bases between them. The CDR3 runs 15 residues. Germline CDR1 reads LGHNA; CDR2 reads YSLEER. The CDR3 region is CASSQDDGLGSPLHF. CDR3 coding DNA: TGCGCCAGCAGCCAAGATGACGGATTAGGTTCACCCCTCCACTTT.

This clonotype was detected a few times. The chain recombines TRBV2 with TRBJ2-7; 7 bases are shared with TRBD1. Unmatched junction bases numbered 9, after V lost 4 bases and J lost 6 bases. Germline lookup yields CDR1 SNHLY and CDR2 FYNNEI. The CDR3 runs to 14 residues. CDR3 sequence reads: CASSAGQPIFEQYF. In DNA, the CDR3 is TGTGCCAGCAGTGCGGGACAGCCCATCTTCGAGCAGTACTTC.

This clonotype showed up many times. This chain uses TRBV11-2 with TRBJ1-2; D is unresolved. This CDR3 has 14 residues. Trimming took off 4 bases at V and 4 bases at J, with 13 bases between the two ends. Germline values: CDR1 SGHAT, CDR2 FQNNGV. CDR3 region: CASSYVRTAYGYTF. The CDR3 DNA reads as TGTGCCAGCAGCTACGTCAGGACCGCCTATGGCTACACCTTC.

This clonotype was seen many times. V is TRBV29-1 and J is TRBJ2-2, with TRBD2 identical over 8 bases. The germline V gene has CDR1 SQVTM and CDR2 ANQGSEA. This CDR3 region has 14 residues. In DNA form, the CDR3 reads TGCAGTATTTCGGGGGGGGTCGTCGCCGGGGAGCTGTTTTTT. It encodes CSISGGVVAGELFF.

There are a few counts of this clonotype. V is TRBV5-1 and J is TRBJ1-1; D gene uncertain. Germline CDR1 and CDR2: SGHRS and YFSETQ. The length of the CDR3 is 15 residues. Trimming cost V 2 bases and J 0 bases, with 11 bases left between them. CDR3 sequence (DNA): TGCGCCAGCAGCTTTCTGGGAGAGGTGAACACTGAAGCTTTCTTT. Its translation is CASSFLGEVNTEAFF.

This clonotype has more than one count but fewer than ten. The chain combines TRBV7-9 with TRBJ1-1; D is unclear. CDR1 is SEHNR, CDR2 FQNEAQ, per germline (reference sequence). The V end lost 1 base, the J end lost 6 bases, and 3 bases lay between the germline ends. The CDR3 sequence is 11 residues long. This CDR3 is CASSLVAEAFF. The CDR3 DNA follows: TGTGCCAGCAGCTTAGTGGCTGAAGCTTTCTTT.

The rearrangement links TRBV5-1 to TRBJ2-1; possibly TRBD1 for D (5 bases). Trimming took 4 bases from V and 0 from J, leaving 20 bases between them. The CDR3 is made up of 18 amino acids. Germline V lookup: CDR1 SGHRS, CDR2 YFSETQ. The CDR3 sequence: CASSPETRQYLSYNEQFF. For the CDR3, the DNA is TGCGCCAGCAGCCCAGAAACCCGACAGTACCTCTCCTACAATGAGCAGTTCTTC.

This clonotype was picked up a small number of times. CDR3 amino acids: CASSQDLYGGGSYYNEQFF. Here the CDR3 DNA reads TGTGCCAGCAGCCAAGATTTGTACGGGGGGGGATCATATTACAATGAGCAGTTCTTC. The chain carries TRBV14 and TRBJ2-1; 8 nucleotides line up with TRBD2. The ends lost 0 bases at V and 4 bases at J; junction bases unmatched: 14. Germline CDR1 SGHDN, CDR2 FVKESK. CDR3 length: 19 residues. Complete variable domain (other parts from reference TRBV14 and TRBJ2-1): EAGVTQFPSHSVIEKGQTVTLRCDPISGHDNLYWYRRVMGKEIKFLLHFVKESKQDESGMPNNRFLAERTGGTYSTLKVQPAELEDSGVYFCASSQDLYGGGSYYNEQFFGPGTRLTVL.

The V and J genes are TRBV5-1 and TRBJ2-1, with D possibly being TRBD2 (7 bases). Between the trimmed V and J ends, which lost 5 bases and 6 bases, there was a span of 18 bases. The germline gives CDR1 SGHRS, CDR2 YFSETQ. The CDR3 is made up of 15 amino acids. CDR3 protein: CASSPIGGGGNEQFF. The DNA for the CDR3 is TGCGCCAGCAGTCCTATAGGGGGAGGGGGCAATGAGCAGTTCTTC.

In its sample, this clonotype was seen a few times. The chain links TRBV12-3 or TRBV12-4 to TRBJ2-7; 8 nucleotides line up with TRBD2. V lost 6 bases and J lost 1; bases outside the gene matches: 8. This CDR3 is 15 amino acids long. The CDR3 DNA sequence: TGTGCCAGCAGCTTGCCTGGCGGGGGGTCCTACGAGCAGTACTTC. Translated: CASSLPGGGSYEQYF.

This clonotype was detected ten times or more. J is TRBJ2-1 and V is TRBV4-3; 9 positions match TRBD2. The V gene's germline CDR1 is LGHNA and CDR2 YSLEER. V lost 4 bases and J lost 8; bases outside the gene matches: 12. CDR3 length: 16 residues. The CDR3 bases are TGCGCCAGCAGCCCGGGGATGGGACTAGCATCGGATGAGCAGTTCTTC. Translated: CASSPGMGLASDEQFF.

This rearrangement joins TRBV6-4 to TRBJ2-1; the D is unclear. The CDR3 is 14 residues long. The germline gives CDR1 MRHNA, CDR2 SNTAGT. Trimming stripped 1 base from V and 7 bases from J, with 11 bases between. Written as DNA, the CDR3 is TGTGCCAGCAGTGACTTAGCCGGCCAAAATGAGCAGTTCTTC. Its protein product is CASSDLAGQNEQFF.

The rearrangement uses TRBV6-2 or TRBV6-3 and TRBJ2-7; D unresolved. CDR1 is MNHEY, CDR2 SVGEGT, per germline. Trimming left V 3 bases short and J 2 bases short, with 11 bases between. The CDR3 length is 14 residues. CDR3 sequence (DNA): TGTGCCAGCAGTTATTTGGGTCTCCCCTACGAGCAGTACTTC. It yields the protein CASSYLGLPYEQYF.

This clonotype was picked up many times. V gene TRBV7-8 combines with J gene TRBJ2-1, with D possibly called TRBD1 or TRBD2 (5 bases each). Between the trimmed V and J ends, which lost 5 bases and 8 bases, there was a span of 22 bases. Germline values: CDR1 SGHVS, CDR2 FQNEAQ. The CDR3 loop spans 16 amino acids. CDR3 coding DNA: TGTGCCAGCAGCACCCACAGGACGAGAGGGTTTGATGAGCAGTTCTTC. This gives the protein CASSTHRTRGFDEQFF. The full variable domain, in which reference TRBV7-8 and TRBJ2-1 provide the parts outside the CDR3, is GAGVSQSPRYKVAKRGQDVALRCDPISGHVSLFWYQQALGQGPEFLTYFQNEAQLDKSGLPSDRFFAERPEGSVSTLKIQRTQQEDSAVYLCASSTHRTRGFDEQFFGPGTRLTVL.

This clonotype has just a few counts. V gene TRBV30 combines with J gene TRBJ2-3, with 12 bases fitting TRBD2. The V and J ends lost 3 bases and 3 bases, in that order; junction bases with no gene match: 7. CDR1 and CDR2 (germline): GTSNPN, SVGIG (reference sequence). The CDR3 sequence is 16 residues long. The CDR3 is CAWRVRTSGITDTQYF. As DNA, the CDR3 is TGTGCCTGGAGGGTGCGGACTAGCGGGATTACAGATACGCAGTATTTT.

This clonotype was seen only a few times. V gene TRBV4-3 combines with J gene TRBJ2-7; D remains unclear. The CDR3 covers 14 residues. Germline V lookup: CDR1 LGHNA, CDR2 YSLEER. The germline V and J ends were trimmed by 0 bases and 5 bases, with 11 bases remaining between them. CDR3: CASSQDTGSHEQYF. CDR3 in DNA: TGCGCCAGCAGCCAAGACACCGGGTCCCACGAGCAGTACTTC.

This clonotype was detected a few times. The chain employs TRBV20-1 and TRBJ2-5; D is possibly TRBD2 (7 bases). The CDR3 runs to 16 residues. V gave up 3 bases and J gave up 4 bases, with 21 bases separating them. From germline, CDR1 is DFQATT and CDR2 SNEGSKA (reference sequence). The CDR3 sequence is CSARPFHRGGGETQYF. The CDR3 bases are TGCAGTGCTAGGCCGTTCCATCGGGGAGGGGGAGAGACCCAGTACTTC.

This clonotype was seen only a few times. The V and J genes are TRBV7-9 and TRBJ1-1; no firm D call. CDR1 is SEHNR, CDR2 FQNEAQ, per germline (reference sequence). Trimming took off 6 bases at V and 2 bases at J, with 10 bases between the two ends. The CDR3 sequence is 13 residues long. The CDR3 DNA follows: TGTGCCAGCAGTCAGACATATAACACTGAAGCTTTCTTT. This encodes CASSQTYNTEAFF.

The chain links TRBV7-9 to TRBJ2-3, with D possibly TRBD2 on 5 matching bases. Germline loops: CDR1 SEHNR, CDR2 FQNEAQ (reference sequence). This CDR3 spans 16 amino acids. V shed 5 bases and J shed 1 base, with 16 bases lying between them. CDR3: CASSHAGRRGTDTQYF. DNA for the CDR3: TGTGCCAGCAGCCACGCAGGACGGCGGGGCACAGATACGCAGTATTTT.

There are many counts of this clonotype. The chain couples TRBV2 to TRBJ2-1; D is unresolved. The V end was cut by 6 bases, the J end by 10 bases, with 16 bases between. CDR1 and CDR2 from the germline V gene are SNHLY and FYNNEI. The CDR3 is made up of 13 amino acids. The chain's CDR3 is CASSPENRLEQFF. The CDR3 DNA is TGTGCCAGCAGCCCCGAGAACCGTCTAGAGCAGTTCTTC.